This T cell receptor beta chain was captured in a study of cytomegalovirus exposure and HLA in healthy donors. Study-wide results and caveats: Confirmation was obtained in vitro that three CMV-associated chains are specific for CMV antigens. Associated with cytomegalovirus, according to the listing, were some 180 TCR beta chains.

Germline CDR1 and CDR2: MDHEN and SYDVKM. The V end lost 5 bases, the J end lost 2 bases, and 16 bases lay between the germline ends. The CDR3 has 15 amino acids. Notes on this clone: Its cognate antigen is unknown.

Separation from the roughly 670-subject first cohort characterized the roughly 120-subject validation cohort, to which the donors belonged. The repertoire was sequenced with immunoSEQ multiplex PCR; TCRdb's copy has only in-frame clones and lacks some. The sample includes 150,000 to 200,000 clones, nearly 90% of them seen just once. This chain links TRBV28 with TRBJ2-7; D call uncertain. The sample was PBMCs. This TCR came from a man younger than 35 in good health and CMV-seropositive. CDR3 sequence (DNA): TGTGCCAGCAGTCCACCAACCCCCGAGACCTACGAGCAGTACTTC. Its translation: CASSPPTPETYEQYF. The full variable domain, rest sourced from reference TRBV28 and TRBJ2-7, is DVKVTQSSRYLVKRTGEKVFLECVQDMDHENMFWYRQDPGLGLRLIYFSYDVKMKEKGDIPEGYSVSREKKERFSLILESASTNQTSMYLCASSPPTPETYEQYFGPGTRLTVT.